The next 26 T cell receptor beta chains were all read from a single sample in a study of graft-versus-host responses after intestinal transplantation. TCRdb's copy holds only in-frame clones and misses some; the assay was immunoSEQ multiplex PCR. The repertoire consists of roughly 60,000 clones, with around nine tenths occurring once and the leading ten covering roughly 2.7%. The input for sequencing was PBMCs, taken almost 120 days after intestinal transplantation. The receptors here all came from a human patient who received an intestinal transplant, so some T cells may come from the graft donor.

The CDR3 is CASSRWIPSSYNEQFF. DNA for the CDR3: TGCGCCAGCAGCAGGTGGATCCCGAGCTCCTACAATGAGCAGTTCTTC. The V and J genes are TRBV5-1 and TRBJ2-1; D gene ambiguous. The CDR3 runs to 16 residues. The V end lost 4 bases, the J end lost 0 bases, and 14 bases lay between the germline ends. Germline V gene sequence: CDR1 SGHRS, CDR2 YFSETQ.

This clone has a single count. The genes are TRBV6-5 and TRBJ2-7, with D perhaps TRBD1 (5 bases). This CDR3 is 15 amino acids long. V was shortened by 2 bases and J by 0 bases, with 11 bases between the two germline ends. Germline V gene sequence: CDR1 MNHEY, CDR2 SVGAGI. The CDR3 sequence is CASSYARGHSYEQYF. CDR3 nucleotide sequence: TGTGCCAGCAGTTACGCTCGCGGACACTCCTACGAGCAGTACTTC.

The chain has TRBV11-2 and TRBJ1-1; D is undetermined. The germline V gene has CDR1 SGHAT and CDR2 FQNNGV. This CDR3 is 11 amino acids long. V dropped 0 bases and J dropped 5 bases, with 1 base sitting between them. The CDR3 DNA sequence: TGTGCCAGCAGCTTAGAGACTGAAGCTTTCTTT. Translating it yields CASSLETEAFF. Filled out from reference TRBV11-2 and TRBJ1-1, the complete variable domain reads EAGVAQSPRYKIIEKRQSVAFWCNPISGHATLYWYQQILGQGPKLLIQFQNNGVVDDSQLPKDRFSAERLKGVDSTLKIQPAKLEDSAVYLCASSLETEAFFGQGTRLTVV.

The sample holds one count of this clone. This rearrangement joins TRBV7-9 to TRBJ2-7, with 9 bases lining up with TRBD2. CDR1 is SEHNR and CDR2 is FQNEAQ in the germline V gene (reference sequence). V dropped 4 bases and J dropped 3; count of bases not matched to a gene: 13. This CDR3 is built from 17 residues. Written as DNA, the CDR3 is TGTGCCAGCAGCTCCACCCAGTGGCTAGCGGGGAACTACGAGCAGTACTTC. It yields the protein CASSSTQWLAGNYEQYF.

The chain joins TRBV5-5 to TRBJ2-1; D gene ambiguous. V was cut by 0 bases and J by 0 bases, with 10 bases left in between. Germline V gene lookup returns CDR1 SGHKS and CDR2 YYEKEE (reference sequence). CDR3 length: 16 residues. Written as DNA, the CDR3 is TGTGCCAGCAGCTTGGTAGCCACGAGCTCCTACAATGAGCAGTTCTTC. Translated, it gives CASSLVATSSYNEQFF.

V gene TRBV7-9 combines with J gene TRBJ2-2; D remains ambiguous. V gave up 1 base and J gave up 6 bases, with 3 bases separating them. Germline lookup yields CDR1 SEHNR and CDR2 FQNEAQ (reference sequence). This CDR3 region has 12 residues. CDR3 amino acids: CASSLGSGELFF. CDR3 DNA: TGTGCCAGCAGCTTAGGATCCGGGGAGCTGTTTTTT.

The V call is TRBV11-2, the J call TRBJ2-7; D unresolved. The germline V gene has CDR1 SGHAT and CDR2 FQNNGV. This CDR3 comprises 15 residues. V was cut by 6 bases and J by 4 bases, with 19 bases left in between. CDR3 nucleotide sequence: TGTGCCAGCAGTCTTATTCCCGGGTCCCTTTACGAGCAGTACTTC. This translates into CASSLIPGSLYEQYF.

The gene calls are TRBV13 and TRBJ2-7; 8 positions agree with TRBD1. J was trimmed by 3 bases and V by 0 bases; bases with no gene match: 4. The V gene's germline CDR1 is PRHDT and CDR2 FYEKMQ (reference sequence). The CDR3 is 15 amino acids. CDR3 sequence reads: CASSLGTGVGYEQYF. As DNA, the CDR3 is TGTGCCAGCAGCTTAGGGACAGGGGTTGGCTACGAGCAGTACTTC. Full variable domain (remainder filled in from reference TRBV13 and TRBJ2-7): AAGVIQSPRHLIKEKRETATLKCYPIPRHDTVYWYQQGPGQDPQFLISFYEKMQSDKGSIPDRFSAQQFSDYHSELNMSSLELGDSALYFCASSLGTGVGYEQYFGPGTRLTVT.

CDR3 loop: CASSERLAPDTQYF. The CDR3 nucleotides are TGTGCCAGCAGTGAACGACTAGCCCCAGATACGCAGTATTTT. The chain combines TRBV2 with TRBJ2-3; TRBD2 matches at 7 bases. CDR1 and CDR2 (germline): SNHLY, FYNNEI. The CDR3 is made up of 14 amino acids. V gave up 2 bases and J gave up 4 bases; unmatched junction bases: 3.

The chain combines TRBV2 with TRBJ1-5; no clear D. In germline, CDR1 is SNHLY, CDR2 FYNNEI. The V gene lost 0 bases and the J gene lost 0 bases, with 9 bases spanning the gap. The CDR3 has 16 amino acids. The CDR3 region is CASSEALGDSNQPQHF. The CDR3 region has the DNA TGTGCCAGCAGTGAAGCCCTCGGGGATAGCAATCAGCCCCAGCATTTT.

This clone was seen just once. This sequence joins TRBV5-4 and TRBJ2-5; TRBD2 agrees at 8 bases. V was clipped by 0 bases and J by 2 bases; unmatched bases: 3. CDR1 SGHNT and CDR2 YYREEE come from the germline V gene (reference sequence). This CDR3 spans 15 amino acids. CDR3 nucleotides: TGTGCCAGCAGCTTGGCACTAGCGGATCAAGAGACCCAGTACTTC. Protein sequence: CASSLALADQETQYF.

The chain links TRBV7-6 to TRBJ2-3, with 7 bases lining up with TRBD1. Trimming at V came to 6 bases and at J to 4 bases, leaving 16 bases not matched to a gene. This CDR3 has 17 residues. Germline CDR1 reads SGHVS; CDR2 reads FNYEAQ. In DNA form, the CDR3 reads TGTGCCAGCAGGCGACTGACAGGGCCCTACGGAGCAGATACGCAGTATTTT. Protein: CASRRLTGPYGADTQYF. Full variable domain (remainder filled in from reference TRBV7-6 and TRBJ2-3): GAGVSQSPRYKVTKRGQDVALRCDPISGHVSLYWYRQALGQGPEFLTYFNYEAQQDKSGLPNDRFSAERPEGSISTLTIQRTEQRDSAMYRCASRRLTGPYGADTQYFGPGTRLTVL.

CDR3 DNA sequence: TGCGCCAGCAGCCAAGATTACATAAGGGGATCCTACGAGCAGTACTTC. It codes for CASSQDYIRGSYEQYF. This rearrangement joins TRBV4-1 to TRBJ2-5; the D gene is possibly TRBD1 (5 bases). The J call may not be correct, given that the DNA end is closer to TRBJ2-7. Germline values: CDR1 MGHRA, CDR2 YSYEKL. The CDR3 is 16 amino acids.

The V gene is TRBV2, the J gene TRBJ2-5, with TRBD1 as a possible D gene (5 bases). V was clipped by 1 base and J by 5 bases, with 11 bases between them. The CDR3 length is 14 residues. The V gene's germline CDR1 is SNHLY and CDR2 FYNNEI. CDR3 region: CASSEEGRLETQYF. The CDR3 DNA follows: TGTGCCAGCAGTGAAGAGGGGCGGTTGGAGACCCAGTACTTC. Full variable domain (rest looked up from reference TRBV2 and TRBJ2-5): EPEVTQTPSHQVTQMGQEVILRCVPISNHLYFYWYRQILGQKVEFLVSFYNNEISEKSEIFDDQFSVERPDGSNFTLKIRSTKLEDSAMYFCASSEEGRLETQYFGPGTRLLVL.

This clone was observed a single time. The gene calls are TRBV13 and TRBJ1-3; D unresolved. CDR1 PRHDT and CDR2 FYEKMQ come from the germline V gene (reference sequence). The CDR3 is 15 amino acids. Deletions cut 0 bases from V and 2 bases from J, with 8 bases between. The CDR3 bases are TGTGCCAGCAGCTTAGGCCGAGGCCCTGGAAACACCATATATTTT. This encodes CASSLGRGPGNTIYF. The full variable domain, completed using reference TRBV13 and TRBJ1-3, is AAGVIQSPRHLIKEKRETATLKCYPIPRHDTVYWYQQGPGQDPQFLISFYEKMQSDKGSIPDRFSAQQFSDYHSELNMSSLELGDSALYFCASSLGRGPGNTIYFGEGSWLTVV.

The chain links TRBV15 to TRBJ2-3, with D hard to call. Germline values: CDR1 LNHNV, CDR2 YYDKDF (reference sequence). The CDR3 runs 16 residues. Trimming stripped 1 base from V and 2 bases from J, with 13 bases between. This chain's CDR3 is CATSRGRVGNTDTQYF. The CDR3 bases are TGTGCCACCAGCAGAGGAAGGGTGGGTAACACAGATACGCAGTATTTT.

CDR3 in amino acids: CASSEAGANVLTF. The DNA of the CDR3 is TGTGCCAGCAGTGAAGCTGGGGCCAACGTCCTGACTTTC. J is TRBJ2-6 and V is TRBV25-1; D remains ambiguous. V lost 2 bases to trimming and J lost 2 bases, with 1 base between them. This CDR3 has 13 amino acids. Germline loops: CDR1 MGHDK, CDR2 SYGVNS.

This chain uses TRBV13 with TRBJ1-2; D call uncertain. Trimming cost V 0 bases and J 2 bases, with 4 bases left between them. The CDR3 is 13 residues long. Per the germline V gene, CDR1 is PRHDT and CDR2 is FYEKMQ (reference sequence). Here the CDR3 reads CASSLGRNYGYTF. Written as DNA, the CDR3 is TGTGCCAGCAGCTTAGGGCGGAACTATGGCTACACCTTC. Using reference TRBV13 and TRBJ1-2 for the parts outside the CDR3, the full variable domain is AAGVIQSPRHLIKEKRETATLKCYPIPRHDTVYWYQQGPGQDPQFLISFYEKMQSDKGSIPDRFSAQQFSDYHSELNMSSLELGDSALYFCASSLGRNYGYTFGSGTRLTVV.

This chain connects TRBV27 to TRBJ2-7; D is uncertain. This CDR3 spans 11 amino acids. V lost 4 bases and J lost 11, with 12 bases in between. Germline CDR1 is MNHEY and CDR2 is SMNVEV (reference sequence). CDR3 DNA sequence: TGTGCCAGCAGTTACTGCGACCGGAAGTACTTC. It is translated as CASSYCDRKYF.

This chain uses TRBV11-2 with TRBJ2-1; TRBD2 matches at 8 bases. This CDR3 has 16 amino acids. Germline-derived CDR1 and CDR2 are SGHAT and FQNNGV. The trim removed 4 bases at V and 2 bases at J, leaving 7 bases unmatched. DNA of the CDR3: TGTGCCAGCAGCTCCCCGGGACTAGGTGCCTACAATGAGCAGTTCTTC. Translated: CASSSPGLGAYNEQFF.

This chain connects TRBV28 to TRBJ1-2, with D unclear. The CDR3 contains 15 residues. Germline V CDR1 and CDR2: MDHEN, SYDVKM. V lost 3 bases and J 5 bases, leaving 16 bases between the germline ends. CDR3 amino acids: CASSLRATAYYGYTF. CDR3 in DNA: TGTGCCAGCAGTTTGAGGGCCACCGCTTATTATGGCTACACCTTC.

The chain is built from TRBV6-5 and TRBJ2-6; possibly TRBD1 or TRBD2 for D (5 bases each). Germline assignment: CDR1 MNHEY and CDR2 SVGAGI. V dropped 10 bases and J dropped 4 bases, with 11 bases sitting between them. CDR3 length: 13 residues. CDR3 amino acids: CATPGTGANVLTF. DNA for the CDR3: TGTGCCACGCCCGGGACCGGGGCCAACGTCCTGACTTTC.

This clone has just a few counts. The CDR3 nucleotides are TGTGCCAGCAGCTTAGGTCCTAGCGGGGGGTTTGAGGGTGAGCAGTTCTTC. Amino acids: CASSLGPSGGFEGEQFF. The chain uses TRBV13 and TRBJ2-1; 11 positions agree with TRBD2. Trimming took 0 bases from V and 9 from J; bases not matched to a gene: 10. The CDR3 runs 17 residues. From germline, CDR1 is PRHDT and CDR2 FYEKMQ (reference sequence).

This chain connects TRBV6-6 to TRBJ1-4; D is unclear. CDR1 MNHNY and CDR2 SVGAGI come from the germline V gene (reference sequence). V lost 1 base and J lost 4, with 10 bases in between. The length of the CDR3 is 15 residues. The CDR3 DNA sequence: TGTGCCAGCAGTTACTTGTCCGGGATTAATGAAAAACTGTTTTTT. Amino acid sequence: CASSYLSGINEKLFF.

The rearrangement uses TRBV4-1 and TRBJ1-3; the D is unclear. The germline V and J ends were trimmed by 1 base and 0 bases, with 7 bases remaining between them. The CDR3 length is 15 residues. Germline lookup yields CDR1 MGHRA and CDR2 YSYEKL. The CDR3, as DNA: TGCGCCAGCAGCCAAGGGGTACTCTCTGGAAACACCATATATTTT. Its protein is CASSQGVLSGNTIYF.

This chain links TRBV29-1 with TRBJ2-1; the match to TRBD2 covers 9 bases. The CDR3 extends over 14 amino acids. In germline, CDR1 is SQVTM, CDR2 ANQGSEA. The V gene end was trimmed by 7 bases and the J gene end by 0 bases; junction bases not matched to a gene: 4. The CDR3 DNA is TGCAGCGGTAGAGCGGGAGGCTCCTACAATGAGCAGTTCTTC. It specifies CSGRAGGSYNEQFF.